Below, 5 T cell receptor beta chains from the same sample are listed, as sequenced in a study of T cell clonality in common variable immunodeficiency. The table came from immunoSEQ multiplex PCR; TCRdb's copy has only in-frame clones and leaves some out. The table lists roughly 38,000 clones, with no singletons. The sequencing sample was made of peripheral blood mononuclear cells. The receptor set was obtained from a person between 18 and 75 years old in good health.

This clone appeared many times. Sequencing ends 3 residues short of the CDR3 end; the germline J gene provides the rest. V and J are TRBV5-1 and TRBJ2-6, with a weak D call TRBD2 (5 bases). The CDR3 runs to 14 residues. Trimming cost V 6 bases and J 4 bases, with 11 bases left between them. Germline lookup yields CDR1 SGHRS and CDR2 YFSETQ. The CDR3 DNA, read in part, is TGCGCCAGCAAGCCTCCGGGGGGGGCCAACGTC. Protein sequence: CASKPPGGANV. The full CDR3 protein reads CASKPPGGANVLTF.

This clone turned up a few times. Here the CDR3 reads CAWSVRQGDNSPLFF. The covered CDR3 bases are TGTGCCTGGAGTGTACGGCAGGGGGACAATTCACCG. This chain connects TRBV30 to TRBJ2-2; 7 bases fit TRBD1. From the germline J gene comes the end of the CDR3, since the read stops 3 residues before it. Germline assignment: CDR1 GTSNPN and CDR2 SVGIG (reference sequence). The CDR3 covers 15 residues.

This clone was detected ten times or more. CDR3 bases read: TGTGCCAGCAGCTTACGCCTAGCGGAACACAATGAG. This codes for CASSLRLAEHNE. The whole CDR3 region reads CASSLRLAEHNEQFF. This sequence joins TRBV7-3 and TRBJ2-1, with 7 bases matching TRBD2. The read falls 3 residues short of the CDR3 end, and the missing part is taken from the germline J gene. The CDR3 length is 15 residues. Germline assignment: CDR1 SGHTA and CDR2 FQGTGA. V was pared by 2 bases and J by 5 bases, with 6 bases of the junction left unmatched.

This clone occurred many times. The read comes to an end 3 residues before the CDR3 does, leaving the germline J gene to fill in the end. The chain uses TRBV19 and TRBJ1-4, with TRBD1 matching 7 bases. There are 13 residues in the CDR3. CDR1 and CDR2 (germline): LNHDA, SQIVND (reference sequence). V dropped 8 bases and J dropped 5; count of bases not matched to a gene: 5. CDR3 in amino acids: CASLDRSNEKLFF. CDR3 DNA (partial): TGTGCCAGTTTGGACAGGAGCAATGAAAAA.

This clone occurred a few times. The CDR3 end falls 3 residues outside the read, so it is completed with the germline J gene. The chain recombines TRBV7-6 with TRBJ1-6; D perhaps matches TRBD1 (5 bases). The CDR3 runs 14 residues. Germline values: CDR1 SGHVS, CDR2 FNYEAQ. Trimming took 1 base from V and 5 from J, leaving 6 bases between them. The sequenced CDR3 bases are TGTGCCAGCAGCTTAGGCAGGGATAATTCACCC. This sequence encodes CASSLGRDNSP. From start to end, the CDR3 is CASSLGRDNSPLHF.